This is a list of T cell receptor beta chains from one sample in a study of blood T cell repertoires in COVID-19. Assay used: immunoSEQ multiplex PCR; TCRdb lists only in-frame clones, some missing. This table has 300,000 or so clones, more than 85% appearing once. Sequenced: peripheral blood. These receptors were collected from a man between 65 and 85 years old with acute or convalescent COVID-19. Both conserved end residues are part of each CDR3.

CAISERGTNNEQFF | 14 | TRBJ2-1 | TRBV10-3
CASGVGQHTPNTEAFF | 16 | TRBJ1-1 | TRBV11-2
CASSQDPQGLAYEQYF | 16 | TRBJ2-7 | TRBV4-1
CASTRPGHTNTGELFF | 16 | TRBJ2-2 | TRBV5-6
CASSPQSRGETQYF | 14 | TRBJ2-5 | TRBV18
CASSYRGSSYNEQFF | 15 | TRBJ2-1 | TRBV6-5
CASSEAGPGQQETQYF | 16 | TRBJ2-5 | TRBV6-1
CASSVDSNYGYTF | 13 | TRBJ1-2 | TRBV9
CASSLEQLYGYTF | 13 | TRBJ1-2 | TRBV5-4
CASSVASFSGIDTGELFF | 18 | TRBJ2-2 | TRBV9
CASSLVGRNTEAFF | 14 | TRBJ1-1 | TRBV11-2
CASSIEAGGTGELFF | 15 | TRBJ2-2 | TRBV19
CASSLGAEPNTGELFF | 16 | TRBJ2-2 | TRBV5-4
CASSSGPNTEAFF | 13 | TRBJ1-1 | TRBV9
CASSPTGSSGNTIYF | 15 | TRBJ1-3 | TRBV5-1
CASSQPRNAGETQYF | 15 | TRBJ2-5 | TRBV4-2
CASKLRGYSNQPQHF | 15 | TRBJ1-5 | TRBV6-4
CASSAAKNYGYTF | 13 | TRBJ1-2 | TRBV4-1
CASSLGLAGAETQYF | 15 | TRBJ2-5 | TRBV5-1
CASSVAAGRTDTQYF | 15 | TRBJ2-3 | TRBV9
CASSLNEGATYEQYF | 15 | TRBJ2-7 | TRBV7-2
CASSHTGQGPQPQHF | 15 | TRBJ1-5 | TRBV28